This T cell receptor (beta chain) emerged from a study of PD-1 and CTLA-4 blockade in melanoma. Libraries were prepared by immunoSEQ multiplex PCR; TCRdb keeps only in-frame clonotypes and omits some of them. The sample holds fewer than 14,000 clones, roughly four fifths seen once. The V gene end was trimmed by 4 bases and the J gene end by 3 bases; junction bases not matched to a gene: 13. The germline V gene encodes CDR1 MGHRA and CDR2 YSYEKL. This CDR3 is 17 amino acids long. Sample: CD8+ T cells from peripheral blood, taken from a patient given anti-PD-1 treatment. The receptor was isolated from a human donor with melanoma. The chain combines TRBV4-1 with TRBJ2-5; 8 nucleotides match TRBD1. CDR3 residues: CASSLTLDRVEKETQYF. CDR3 nucleotide sequence: TGCGCCAGCAGCCTCACCCTGGACAGGGTGGAGAAAGAGACCCAGTACTTC.